This T cell receptor beta chain came from a study of identical twins. A remark on this clonotype: Antigen: not known.

The CDR3 is 11 residues long. V lost 7 bases, J lost 12 bases, and 13 bases lay in between. The germline V gene encodes CDR1 MDHEN and CDR2 SYDVKM. Study-wide points: Modelling underestimated the level of out-of-frame TCR alpha sharing observed in monozygotic twins. Without tracking the same donors, conclusions rested on cross-sectional statistical analysis.

TCRdb reanalysed the 5' RACE reads using MiXCR and keeps one entry per CDR3 protein. The repertoire holds approximately 1.8 million distinct CDR3 sequences, about 31% seen once, with about 0.25% in the top ten. The chain carries TRBV28 and TRBJ2-1; maybe TRBD2 (6 bases). The source of this sequence is a newborn girl in good health. What was sequenced was cord blood. The CDR3 reads CASTYLGGQFF. The DNA of the CDR3 is TGTGCCAGCACCTACTTGGGGGGGCAGTTCTTC.